This is a list of T cell receptor beta chains from one sample in a study of cytomegalovirus exposure and HLA in healthy donors. Method: immunoSEQ multiplex PCR; TCRdb's copy keeps in-frame clones and lacks some. The sample consists of approximately 150,000 clones, 82% of them appearing once. Specimen: PBMCs. The source of these receptors is a man aged 18 to 30 in good health and CMV-seropositive. CDR3s leave out the opening cysteine and the closing phenylalanine or tryptophan. A D gene is named only where the DNA matches it firmly. Clone size is shown for a subset of rows, as once, few, many or a class of expanded clone.

D gene,V gene,clone size,CDR3 protein
NA,TRBV27,NA,ASSLGAGAVTGELF
NA,TRBV10-3,few,AISGVPLLAGNTIY
NA,TRBV28,NA,ASSLYPSGTGMSYEQY
NA,TRBV28,NA,ASSLPGQYNEQF
NA,TRBV6-5,NA,ASSSRRGAYEQY
NA,TRBV6-5,NA,ASSYQGHNYEQY
TRBD1,TRBV11-1,few,ASSLGQPVSGNTIY
TRBD2,TRBV9,NA,ASSVGLAGVGNEQF
TRBD1,TRBV27,NA,ASSLSWDSNEKLF
NA,TRBV21-1,NA,ASIRSYQPQH
NA,TRBV5-1,NA,ASSLDGLTYEQY
TRBD2,TRBV12-5,once,ASAPGLAGLWEQF
NA,TRBV27,NA,ASTYLQNTGELF
NA,TRBV27,once,ASSPGTFYEQY
TRBD2,TRBV10-3,NA,AIMGTSGRASYEQY
TRBD1,TRBV30,NA,AWRGRQGFGLAKNIQY
TRBD1,TRBV2,NA,ASSGRDRVTDTQY
NA,TRBV7-9,NA,ASSLLRGEAF
NA,TRBV4-1,NA,ASSPGLSDEQY
NA,TRBV2,once,ASRGATYYGYT
NA,TRBV18,few,ASSPSVGRGGNTEAF
NA,TRBV10-1,NA,ASSESTRGEQY
TRBD1,TRBV5-1,NA,ASSLGRTGDEQY
NA,TRBV28,NA,ASSGGYGTSYEQY
NA,TRBV7-3,NA,ASSPHRGGSGANVLT
NA,TRBV6-6,NA,AAKRGITDTQY
TRBD1,TRBV6-6,NA,ASSKDRGSTDTQY
TRBD1,TRBV29-1,NA,SVAGQGEWDEQY
NA,TRBV28,NA,ASGPRASYEQY
TRBD1,TRBV28,NA,ASRPGQPIYEQY
NA,TRBV30,NA,AWITGNGYT
TRBD1,TRBV28,NA,ASSFGDTGQVYEQY
TRBD2,TRBV28,NA,ASSPGFGGTYEQY
NA,TRBV28,NA,ASSLRGIGWGQPQH
TRBD2,TRBV7-8,NA,ASSLGGSGVEREQF
NA,TRBV5-1,NA,ASSLGSSGANVLT
NA,TRBV6-6,NA,ASSYSGRSLETQY
NA,TRBV19,NA,ASSRGDSSYEQY
NA,TRBV19,NA,ASSNSRADNQPQH
TRBD1,TRBV2,NA,ASSEGTGGHYGYT
NA,TRBV21-1,NA,ASTSSDRAYLNTEAF
TRBD1,TRBV6-5,few,ASRRQGGTDTQY
NA,TRBV5-1,NA,ASSLQAEETQY
TRBD1,TRBV30,NA,AWTGTGSTYNSPLH
TRBD2,TRBV6-5,NA,ATGGLAVQETQY
TRBD1,TRBV29-1,NA,SAGQGLNPYGYT
TRBD1,TRBV5-5,NA,ASSRQGDRAF
TRBD2,TRBV4-2,NA,ASSQVGTRGVNEQF
NA,TRBV18,once,ASSPLDGSYNEQF
TRBD1,TRBV30,once,ASSGQSNQPQH
NA,TRBV28,NA,ASSLQGGIEQY
NA,TRBV19,NA,ASSIEATGDYEQY
NA,TRBV14,NA,ASSQDNSRTDTQY
NA,TRBV27,few,ASSLGREQPQH
NA,TRBV27,once,ASSLSRGGGTGELF